Here is one T cell receptor beta chain with its context. The target antigen is unknown. Per the germline V gene, CDR1 is MNHNY and CDR2 is SVGAGI (reference sequence). After removal of 4 bases from V and 5 bases from J, the junction contained 7 bases not matched to a gene. The length of the CDR3 is 16 residues. This sample was taken from a study of cytomegalovirus exposure and HLA in healthy donors. PCR primers comprised 60 Vbeta and 13 Jbeta primers. Generated by immunoSEQ multiplex PCR, the TCRdb table keeps only in-frame clones and is missing some. The profile covers around 110,000 clones, with over 80% appearing a single time and 2% to 3% taken by the ten largest. Study results and caveats: Some V segments could not be told apart, so they were left out, TRBV6-2 and TRBV6-3 among them.

Material for sequencing was PBMCs. The sequence was collected from a man in his thirties or forties in good health and CMV-seropositive. V gene TRBV6-6 combines with J gene TRBJ1-5, with 11 bases aligning to TRBD1. This chain's CDR3 is CASSSGQGAFDQPQHF. CDR3 bases: TGTGCCAGCAGTTCCGGACAGGGGGCTTTCGATCAGCCCCAGCATTTT.